This T cell receptor beta chain was recorded in a study of blood T cell repertoires in COVID-19. Study details: Whether acute or convalescent, the COVID-19 samples came from the United States, Italy and Spain. Sources were T cells, B-cell-depleted T cells, or PBMCs; the material itself was cDNA or gDNA.

In the original processing: The assay estimated nucleated cells by amplifying reference gene primers. Repertoires were generated with immunoSEQ multiplex PCR, while TCRdb's copy carries only in-frame clones and drops some. D and trimming come from the DNA, and the V and J calls and clone size come from that table. The sample holds approximately 500,000 clones, 85% to 90% seen once. Trimming left V 0 bases short and J 5 bases short, with 8 bases between. This CDR3 has 13 residues. Germline CDR1 SGHRS, CDR2 YFSETQ. The receptor's source is a woman between 50 and 59 years old with COVID-19, enrolled during active disease. Source material: peripheral blood. The rearrangement links TRBV5-1 to TRBJ1-1; D possibly corresponds to TRBD1 (5 bases). CDR3 coding DNA: TGCGCCAGCAGCTTGGCCCGACAGACTGAAGCTTTCTTT. This translates into CASSLARQTEAFF.